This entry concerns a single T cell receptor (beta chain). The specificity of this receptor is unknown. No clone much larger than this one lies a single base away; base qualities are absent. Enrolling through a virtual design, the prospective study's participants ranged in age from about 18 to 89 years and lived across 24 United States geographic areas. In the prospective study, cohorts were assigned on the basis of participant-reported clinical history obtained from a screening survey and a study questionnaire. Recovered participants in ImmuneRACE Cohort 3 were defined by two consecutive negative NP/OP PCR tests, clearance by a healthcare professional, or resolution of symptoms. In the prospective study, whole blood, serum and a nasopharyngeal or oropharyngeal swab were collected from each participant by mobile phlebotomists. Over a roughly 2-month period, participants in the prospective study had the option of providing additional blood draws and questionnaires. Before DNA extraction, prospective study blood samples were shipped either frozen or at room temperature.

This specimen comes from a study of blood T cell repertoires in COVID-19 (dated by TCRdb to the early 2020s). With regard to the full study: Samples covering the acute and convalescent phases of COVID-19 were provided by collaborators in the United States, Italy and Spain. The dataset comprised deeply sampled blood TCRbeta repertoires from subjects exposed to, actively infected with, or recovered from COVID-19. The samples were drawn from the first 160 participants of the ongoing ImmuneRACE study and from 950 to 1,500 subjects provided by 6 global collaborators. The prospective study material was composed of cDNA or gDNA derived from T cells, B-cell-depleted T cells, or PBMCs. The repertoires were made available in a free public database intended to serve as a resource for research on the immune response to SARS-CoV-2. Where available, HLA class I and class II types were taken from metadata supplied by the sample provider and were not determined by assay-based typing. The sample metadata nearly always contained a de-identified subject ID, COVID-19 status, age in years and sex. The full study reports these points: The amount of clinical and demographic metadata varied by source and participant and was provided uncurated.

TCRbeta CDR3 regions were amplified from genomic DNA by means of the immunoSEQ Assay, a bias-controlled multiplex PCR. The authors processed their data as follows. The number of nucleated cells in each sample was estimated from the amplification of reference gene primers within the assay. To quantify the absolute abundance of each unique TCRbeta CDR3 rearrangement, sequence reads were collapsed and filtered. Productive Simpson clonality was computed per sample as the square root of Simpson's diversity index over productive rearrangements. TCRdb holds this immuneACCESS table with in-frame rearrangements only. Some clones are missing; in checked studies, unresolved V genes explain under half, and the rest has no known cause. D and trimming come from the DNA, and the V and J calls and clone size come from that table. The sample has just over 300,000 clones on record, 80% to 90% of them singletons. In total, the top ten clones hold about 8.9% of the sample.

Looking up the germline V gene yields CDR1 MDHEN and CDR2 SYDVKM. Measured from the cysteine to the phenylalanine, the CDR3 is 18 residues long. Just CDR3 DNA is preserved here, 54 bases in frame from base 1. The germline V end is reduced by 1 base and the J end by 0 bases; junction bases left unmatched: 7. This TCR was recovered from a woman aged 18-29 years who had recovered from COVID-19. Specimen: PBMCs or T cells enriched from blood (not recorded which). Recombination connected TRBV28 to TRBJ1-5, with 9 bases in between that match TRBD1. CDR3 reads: CASSLYTDRGTSNQPQHF. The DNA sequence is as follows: TGTGCCAGCAGTTTATACACGGACAGGGGCACTAGCAATCAGCCCCAGCATTTT.